This TCR beta chain was captured by sequencing in a study of T cell clonality in common variable immunodeficiency. The CDR3 spans 12 residues. Per germline, CDR1 SGHTA and CDR2 FQGNSA. Trimming pared 5 bases from V and 6 bases from J, leaving 11 bases between. Regarding the study as a whole: T cell subpopulation sequencing would be needed to explain CVID clonality. Compared with controls, CVID subjects had fewer shared TCRbeta clones. CVID subjects showed higher TCRbeta clonality than healthy controls.

Most patients and controls had Caucasian heritage. This clone came up many times. What it recognizes is unknown. Read coverage stops 3 residues before the CDR3 terminus; the germline J gene supplies the remainder. Method: immunoSEQ multiplex PCR; TCRdb's copy keeps in-frame clones and lacks some. The repertoire has approximately 81,000 clones, none seen only once; the ten largest take approximately 0.8%. Input material: peripheral blood mononuclear cells. V and J are TRBV7-2 and TRBJ2-7, with a possible D match to TRBD2 (5 bases). This sequence was found in a person aged 18-70 years in good health. Partial CDR3 DNA: TGTGCCAGCAGCATAACTAGTTTCGAG. Translating gives CASSITSFE. Given in full, the CDR3 is CASSITSFEQYF.